The clone carrying this T cell receptor beta chain was found a few times. Its antigen is unidentified. This entry belongs to a study of human T cells and chemical hapten exposure. Study-wide results and caveats: Correlating positively with patch test score were the PT1 expanded TCR counts.

Via MiXCR, TCRdb re-called the RACE reads, giving one row per CDR3 protein. The top ten clones hold approximately 2.3% of a sample with some 89,000 distinct CDR3 sequences, approximately 10% of them seen once. This CDR3 has 17 residues. The V end lost 4 bases, the J end lost 3 bases, and 23 bases lay between the germline ends. CDR1 is SGDLS, CDR2 YYNGEE, per germline. Time point here: patch test 2, 6 weeks after DPC sensitization. Treatment indicated: therapeutic diphenylcyclopropenone sensitization with weekly scalp DPC. The chain carries TRBV9 and TRBJ2-7; TRBD2 is a possible D gene (6 bases). This clonotype was sampled from a woman aged 30 to 39 with alopecia areata. Some clones in this sample may be carry-over from other donors' samples. The material sequenced was whole blood, taken in connection with sensitization to the hapten diphenylcyclopropenone (DPC). CDR3 in DNA: TGTGCCAGCAGCCCAGGGAACTCGGGACTTCAGGACTACGAGCAGTACTTC. Translated, it gives CASSPGNSGLQDYEQYF.